This TCR beta chain was documented in a study of T cells in Graves' hyperthyroidism and ophthalmopathy. The CDR3 is 15 amino acids. The V gene lost 6 bases and the J gene lost 3 bases, with 18 bases spanning the gap. Germline assignment: CDR1 MDHEN and CDR2 SYDVKM. RNA transcripts yielded amplified TCR beta CDR3 regions. Primed by the HTBI set, a first-round RT-PCR was run on the TCR CDR3. TCRdb processed the multiplex PCR reads anew with MiXCR; each CDR3 protein has one entry. Of over 650,000 distinct CDR3 sequences listed, around 17% are singletons. Lactation, pregnancy, other autoimmune disease or uncontrolled infection led to exclusion of patients. This clonotype was seen at least ten times.

Source material: blood. This sequence originates from a man aged 18 to 29 with Graves' hyperthyroidism. The chain employs TRBV28 and TRBJ2-7; a possible D gene is TRBD2 (5 bases). Written as DNA, the CDR3 is TGTGCCAGCAGGGCCTCGGCTAGCCCGTACTACGAGCAGTACTTC. Its protein product is CASRASASPYYEQYF.